This T cell receptor beta chain was documented in a study of T-cell memory formation after mild COVID-19. Overall study results and limits: Cross-reactive memory seemingly joined, as some responding clones were found in pre-infection memory.

The junction had 8 bases not matched to a gene; V was cut back by 9 bases and J by 1 base. The V gene's germline CDR1 is KGHDR and CDR2 SFDVKD. This CDR3 comprises 14 residues. Remarks on this clonotype: Its cognate antigen is unknown.

TCRdb called the 5' RACE reads again in MiXCR, with one record for every CDR3 protein. The profile covers roughly 150,000 distinct CDR3 sequences, with roughly 14% appearing a single time and around an eighth taken by the ten largest. The chain links TRBV24-1 to TRBJ2-7; 7 positions agree with TRBD1. Sequenced: PBMCs or a T cell subset sorted from them (not recorded which). This receptor was taken from an adult woman who had mild COVID-19 (a few samples of this study predate the infection). Cell type and time point are not known. The CDR3 DNA reads as TGTGCCACCGACTCGGGACAGAGATCCTACGAGCAGTACTTC. Protein product: CATDSGQRSYEQYF.